Below are 7 T cell receptor beta chains sequenced from a single sample in a study of cytomegalovirus exposure and HLA in healthy donors. Use of 60 Vbeta and 13 Jbeta primers characterized the PCR. Generated by immunoSEQ multiplex PCR, the TCRdb table keeps only in-frame clones and is missing some. The data hold some 93,000 clones, with roughly 60% observed a single time. Sequenced material: PBMCs. Receptors were obtained from a boy younger than 18 in good health and CMV-seropositive.

The V call is TRBV7-3, the J call TRBJ2-1, with a weak D call TRBD2 (5 bases). This CDR3 contains 16 residues. Per the germline V gene, CDR1 is SGHTA and CDR2 is FQGTGA. Trimming cost V 0 bases and J 3 bases, with 12 bases left between them. Here the CDR3 DNA reads TGTGCCAGCAGCTTAACGGTCGGGAAAGGCTACAATGAGCAGTTCTTC. Amino acids: CASSLTVGKGYNEQFF.

This chain connects TRBV5-5 to TRBJ1-1; possible D gene TRBD1, 5 bases. This CDR3 has 16 amino acids. Trimming took off 4 bases at V and 3 bases at J, with 19 bases between the two ends. Germline CDR1 is SGHKS and CDR2 is YYEKEE (reference sequence). CDR3 bases: TGTGCCAGCAGCCCCGGACGGGCCCGGGGGGACACTGAAGCTTTCTTT. Translation: CASSPGRARGDTEAFF.

The chain couples TRBV6-6 to TRBJ2-3; 12 bases map to TRBD2. Germline CDR1 and CDR2: MNHNY and SVGAGI (reference sequence). Trimming removed 5 bases from V and 1 base from J; junction bases left unmatched: 4. The CDR3 has 16 amino acids. The CDR3 coding sequence is TGTGCCAGCAGTGCACGGACTAGCGGGGGCACAGATACGCAGTATTTT. This translates into CASSARTSGGTDTQYF.

This clone was recorded a few times. The chain uses TRBV9 and TRBJ2-5; 10 nucleotides match TRBD2. Germline CDR1 is SGDLS and CDR2 is YYNGEE. This CDR3 is built from 14 residues. Trimming took 4 bases from V and 3 from J; bases not matched to a gene: 3. CDR3 loop: CASSRGLAEETQYF. CDR3 nucleotide sequence: TGTGCCAGCAGCCGAGGACTAGCGGAAGAGACCCAGTACTTC.

This clone appeared a few times. This sequence joins TRBV6-4 and TRBJ1-6; the match to TRBD1 covers 9 bases. The length of the CDR3 is 15 residues. Germline V lookup: CDR1 MRHNA, CDR2 SNTAGT. V dropped 3 bases and J dropped 9; count of bases not matched to a gene: 6. The CDR3 bases are TGTGCCAGCAGTGAATTGGGACAGGGAACTTCACCCCTCCACTTT. Protein: CASSELGQGTSPLHF.

The J gene is TRBJ1-5, the V gene TRBV25-1, with D unresolved. Trimming left V 1 base short and J 7 bases short, with 11 bases between. The germline V gene has CDR1 MGHDK and CDR2 SYGVNS. There are 14 residues in the CDR3. CDR3 DNA: TGTGCCAGCAGTGAATGGCAGGCTCTCCAGCCCCAGCATTTT. This translates into CASSEWQALQPQHF.

The V call is TRBV5-6, the J call TRBJ1-4; 7 positions match TRBD1. The trim removed 2 bases at V and 2 bases at J, leaving 3 bases unmatched. There are 15 residues in the CDR3. Germline V gene lookup returns CDR1 SGHDT and CDR2 YYEEEE. CDR3 in amino acids: CASSFRGTTNEKLFF. The CDR3 DNA sequence: TGTGCCAGCAGCTTCAGGGGGACCACTAATGAAAAACTGTTTTTT.